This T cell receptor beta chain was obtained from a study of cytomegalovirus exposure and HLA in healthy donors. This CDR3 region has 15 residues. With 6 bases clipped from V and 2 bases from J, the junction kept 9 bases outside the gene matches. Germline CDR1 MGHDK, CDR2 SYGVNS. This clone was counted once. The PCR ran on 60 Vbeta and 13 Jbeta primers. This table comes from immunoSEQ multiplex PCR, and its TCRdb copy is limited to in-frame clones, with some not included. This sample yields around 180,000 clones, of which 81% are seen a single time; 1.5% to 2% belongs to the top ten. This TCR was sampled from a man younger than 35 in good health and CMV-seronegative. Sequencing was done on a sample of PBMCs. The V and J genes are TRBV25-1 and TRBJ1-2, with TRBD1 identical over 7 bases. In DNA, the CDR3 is TGTGCCAGCAGCCCAAGTACAGGGGTCAACTATGGCTACACCTTC. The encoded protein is CASSPSTGVNYGYTF.